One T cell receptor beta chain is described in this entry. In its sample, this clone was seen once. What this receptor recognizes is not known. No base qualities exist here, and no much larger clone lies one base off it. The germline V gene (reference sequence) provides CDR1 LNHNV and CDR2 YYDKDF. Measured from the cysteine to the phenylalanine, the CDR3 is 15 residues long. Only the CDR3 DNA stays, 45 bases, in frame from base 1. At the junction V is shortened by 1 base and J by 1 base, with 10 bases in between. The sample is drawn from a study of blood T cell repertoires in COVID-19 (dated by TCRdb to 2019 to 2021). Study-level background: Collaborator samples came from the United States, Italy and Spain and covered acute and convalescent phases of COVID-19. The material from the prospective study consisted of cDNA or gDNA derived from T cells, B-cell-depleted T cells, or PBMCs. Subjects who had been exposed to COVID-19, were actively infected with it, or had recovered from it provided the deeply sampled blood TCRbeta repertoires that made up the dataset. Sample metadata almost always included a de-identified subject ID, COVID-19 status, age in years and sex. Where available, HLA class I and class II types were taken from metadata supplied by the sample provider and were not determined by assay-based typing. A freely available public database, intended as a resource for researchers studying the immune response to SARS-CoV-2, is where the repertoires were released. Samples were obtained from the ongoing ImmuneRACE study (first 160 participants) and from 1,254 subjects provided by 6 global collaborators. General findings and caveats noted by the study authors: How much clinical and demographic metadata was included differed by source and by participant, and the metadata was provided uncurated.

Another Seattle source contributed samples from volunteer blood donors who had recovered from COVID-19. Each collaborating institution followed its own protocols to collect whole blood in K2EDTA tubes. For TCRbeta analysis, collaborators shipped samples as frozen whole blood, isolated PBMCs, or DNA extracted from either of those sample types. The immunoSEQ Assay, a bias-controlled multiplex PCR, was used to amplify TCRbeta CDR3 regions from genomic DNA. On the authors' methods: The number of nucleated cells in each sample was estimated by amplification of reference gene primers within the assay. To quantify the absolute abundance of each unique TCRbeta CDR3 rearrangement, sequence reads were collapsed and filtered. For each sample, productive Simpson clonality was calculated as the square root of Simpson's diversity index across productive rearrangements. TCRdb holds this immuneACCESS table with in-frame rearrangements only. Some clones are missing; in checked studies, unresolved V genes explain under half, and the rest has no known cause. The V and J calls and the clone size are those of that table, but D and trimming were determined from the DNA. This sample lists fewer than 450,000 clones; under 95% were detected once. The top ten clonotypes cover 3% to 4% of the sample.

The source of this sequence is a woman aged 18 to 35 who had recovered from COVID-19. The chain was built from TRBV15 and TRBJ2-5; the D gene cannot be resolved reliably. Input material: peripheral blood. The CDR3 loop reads CATSRVRPTQETQYF. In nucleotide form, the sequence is TGTGCCACCAGCAGAGTTCGCCCTACCCAAGAGACCCAGTACTTC.